This T cell receptor (beta chain) is drawn from a study of T cells in tuberculosis. Study information: T cells were selected with CD1B tetramers loaded with glucose monomycolate. This South African cohort compared adolescents with or without latent tuberculosis against adults with active tuberculosis.

Time point denoted: new active TB diagnosis, blood taken before or within 7 days of starting treatment. On average about 100,000 T cells per donor were immunosequenced. CDR1 and CDR2 from the germline V gene are SNHLY and FYNNEI. Losses at the gene ends were 8 bases for V and 7 bases for J; bases not matched to a gene: 4. This CDR3 is 13 amino acids long. TCRdb's table, derived via immunoSEQ multiplex PCR, lists solely in-frame clones and lacks some. Seen here are fewer than 35,000 clones, roughly 88% observed once, and the top ten hold more than 4%. The origin of this receptor is an adult with tuberculosis. This chain links TRBV2 with TRBJ2-1, with 11 nucleotides matching TRBD2. The sample consisted of PBMCs, taken at tuberculosis diagnosis. The CDR3 sequence: CASARTSGNEQFF. The DNA for the CDR3 is TGTGCCAGCGCCCGGACTAGCGGGAATGAGCAGTTCTTC.